Sequencing of this T cell receptor (beta chain) was carried out in a study of response to subunit inactivated influenza vaccine. A single record per CDR3 protein comes from TCRdb applying MiXCR to the RT-PCR reads. Of hundreds of thousands of distinct CDR3 sequences in the sample, 25% are singletons; the top ten hold approximately 2%. This clonotype was seen a handful of times. The target antigen is unknown. Broader study findings: Authors proposed each seasonal influenza vaccination draws in few new T cells.

CDR3 size: 14 residues. Trimming removed 6 bases from V and 3 bases from J; junction bases left unmatched: 7. Per the germline V gene, CDR1 is DFQATT and CDR2 is SNEGSKA (reference sequence). Sample: CD4+ T cells sorted from PBMCs, taken around 5 days after vaccination. The genes are TRBV20-1 and TRBJ2-1; 8 positions agree with TRBD1. The TCR originated in a man over 45 who received an inactivated influenza vaccine. The chain's CDR3 is CSAPGQGNYNEQFF. The CDR3 DNA sequence: TGCAGTGCCCCCGGACAGGGTAACTACAATGAGCAGTTCTTC.